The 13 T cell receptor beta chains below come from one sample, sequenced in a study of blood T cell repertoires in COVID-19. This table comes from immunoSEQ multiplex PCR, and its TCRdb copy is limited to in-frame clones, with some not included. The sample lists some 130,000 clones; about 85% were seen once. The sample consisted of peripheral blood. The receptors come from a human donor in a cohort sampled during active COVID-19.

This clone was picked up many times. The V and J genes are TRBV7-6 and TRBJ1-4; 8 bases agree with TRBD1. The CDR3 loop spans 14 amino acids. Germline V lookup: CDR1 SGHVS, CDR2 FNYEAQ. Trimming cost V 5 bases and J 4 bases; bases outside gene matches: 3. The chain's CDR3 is CASSATGVNEKLFF. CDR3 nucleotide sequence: TGTGCCAGCAGCGCGACAGGGGTTAATGAAAAACTGTTTTTT.

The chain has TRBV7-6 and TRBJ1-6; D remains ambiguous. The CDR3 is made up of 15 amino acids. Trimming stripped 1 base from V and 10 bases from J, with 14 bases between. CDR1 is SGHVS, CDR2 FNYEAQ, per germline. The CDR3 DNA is TGTGCCAGCAGCTTAGGAGGCATGGTCGGGTCACCCCTCCACTTT. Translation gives CASSLGGMVGSPLHF.

The CDR3 nucleotides are TGTGCCAGCAGCCGGACAGGGAGAAAGTCTAATGAAAAACTGTTTTTT. Translating it yields CASSRTGRKSNEKLFF. The V gene is TRBV25-1, the J gene TRBJ1-4, with TRBD1 identical over 8 bases. V was clipped by 6 bases and J by 3 bases; unmatched bases: 9. The CDR3 has 16 residues. Germline-derived CDR1 and CDR2 are MGHDK and SYGVNS.

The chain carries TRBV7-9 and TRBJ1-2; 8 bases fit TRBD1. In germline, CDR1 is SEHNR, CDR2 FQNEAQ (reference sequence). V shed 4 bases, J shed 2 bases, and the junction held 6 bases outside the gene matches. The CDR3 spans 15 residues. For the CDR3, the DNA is TGTGCCAGCAGCTCACCGGGACAGGAAAACTATGGCTACACCTTC. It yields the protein CASSSPGQENYGYTF.

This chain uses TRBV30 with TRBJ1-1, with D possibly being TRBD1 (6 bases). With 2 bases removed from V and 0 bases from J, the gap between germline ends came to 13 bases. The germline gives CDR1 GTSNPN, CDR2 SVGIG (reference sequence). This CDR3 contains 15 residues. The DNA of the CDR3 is TGTGCCTGGAGTTATACAGGGCGGATGAACACTGAAGCTTTCTTT. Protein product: CAWSYTGRMNTEAFF.

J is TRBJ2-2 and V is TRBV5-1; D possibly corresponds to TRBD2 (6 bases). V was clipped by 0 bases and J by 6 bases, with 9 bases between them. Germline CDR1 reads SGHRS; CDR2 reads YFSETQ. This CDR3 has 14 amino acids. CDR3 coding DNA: TGCGCCAGCAGCTTGGTACTAGCATCCGGGGAGCTGTTTTTT. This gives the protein CASSLVLASGELFF.

The CDR3 nucleotides are TGTGCCAGCAGTTTCAGGCAGAAGGACACCATATATTTT. This translates into CASSFRQKDTIYF. The V gene is TRBV12-3 or TRBV12-4, the J gene TRBJ1-3; D remains ambiguous. The CDR3 contains 13 residues. V was trimmed by 3 bases and J by 8 bases, leaving 11 bases between them.

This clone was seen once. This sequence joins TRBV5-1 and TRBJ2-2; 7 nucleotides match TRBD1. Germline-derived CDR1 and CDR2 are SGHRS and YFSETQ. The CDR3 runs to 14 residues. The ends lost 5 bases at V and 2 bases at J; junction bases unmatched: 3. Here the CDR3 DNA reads TGCGCCAGCAGTGGGACAGCCAACACCGGGGAGCTGTTTTTT. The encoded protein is CASSGTANTGELFF.

The CDR3 is CASSQVLGQINNQPQHF. The DNA for the CDR3 is TGTGCCAGCAGCCAAGTTTTGGGGCAGATCAACAATCAGCCCCAGCATTTT. The chain recombines TRBV16 with TRBJ1-5; tentative D call: TRBD1 (5 bases). The germline CDR1 and CDR2 sequences are KGHSY and FQNENV. CDR3 length: 17 amino acids. Trimming removed 2 bases at V and 3 bases at J, with 17 bases between.

CDR3 in DNA: TGCAGTGCTAGTATAGGACTTGGGAACACCATATATTTT. Protein sequence: CSASIGLGNTIYF. The V gene is TRBV20-1, the J gene TRBJ1-3; D call uncertain. Trimming cost V 3 bases and J 7 bases, with 13 bases left between them. The CDR3 has 13 amino acids. The V gene's germline CDR1 is DFQATT and CDR2 SNEGSKA (reference sequence).

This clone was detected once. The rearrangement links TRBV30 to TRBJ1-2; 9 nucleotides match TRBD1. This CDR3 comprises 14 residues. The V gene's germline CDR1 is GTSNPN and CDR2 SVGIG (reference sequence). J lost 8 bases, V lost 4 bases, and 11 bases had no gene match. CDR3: CAWKPQGAGLGYTF. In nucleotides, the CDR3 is TGTGCCTGGAAACCACAGGGGGCCGGATTAGGCTACACCTTC.

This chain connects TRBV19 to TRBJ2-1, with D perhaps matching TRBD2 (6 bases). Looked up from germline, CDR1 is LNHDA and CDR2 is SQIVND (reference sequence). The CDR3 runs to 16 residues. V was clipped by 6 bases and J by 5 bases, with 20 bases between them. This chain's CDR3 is CASRSPLAGLNNEQFF. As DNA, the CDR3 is TGTGCCAGTAGGAGCCCCCTGGCGGGACTCAACAATGAGCAGTTCTTC.

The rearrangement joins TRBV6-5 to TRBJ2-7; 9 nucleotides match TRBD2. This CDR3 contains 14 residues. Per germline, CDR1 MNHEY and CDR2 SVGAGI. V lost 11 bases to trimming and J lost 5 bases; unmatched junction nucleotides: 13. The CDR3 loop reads CAPAGAGGINEQYF. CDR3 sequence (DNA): TGTGCCCCCGCGGGGGCGGGGGGGATAAACGAGCAGTACTTC.